The TCR beta chain described here comes from a study of blood T cell repertoires in COVID-19. Turning to the study itself: PBMCs, B-cell-depleted T cells, or T cells provided the cDNA or gDNA that made up the material.

How the authors handled the data: Quantification of nucleated cells was approximated via reference gene primer amplification. Libraries were prepared by immunoSEQ multiplex PCR; TCRdb keeps only in-frame clonotypes and omits some of them. Clone size and V and J calls were adopted from that table, with D and trimming inferred from the DNA. The data hold some 220,000 clones, with 80% to 85% observed a single time. The CDR3 length is 13 residues. Trimming removed 4 bases at V and 5 bases at J, with 9 bases between. CDR1 is SGHAT, CDR2 FQNNGV, per germline. The sample was peripheral blood. This receptor was obtained from a woman older than 75 with active or convalescent COVID-19. The gene calls are TRBV11-2 and TRBJ1-5; D gene ambiguous. CDR3: CASSSLGDQPQHF. The CDR3 DNA follows: TGTGCCAGCAGCTCTCTCGGGGATCAGCCCCAGCATTTT.